This TCR beta chain is from a study of shared clonotypes between healthy human individuals. Notes on the study in general: The study generally estimated greater richness for naive than memory subsets. Compared with clonotypes that all four donors shared, non-shared clonotypes had lower generation probabilities.

CDR3 length equals 14 residues. The germline gives CDR1 SGHRS, CDR2 YFSETQ. Trimming removed 0 bases from V and 7 bases from J, with 13 bases in between. Worth noting for this clone: Antigen specificity is unknown.

TCRdb's table, derived via immunoSEQ multiplex PCR, lists solely in-frame clones and lacks some. The data hold under 1,100,000 clones, with approximately 78% observed a single time. Sequencing was carried out using memory CD4+ T cells from PBMCs. The subset was: CD45RA-negative fraction. This sequence joins TRBV5-1 and TRBJ1-2, with D uncertain. The clonotype comes from a man aged 18 to 29 in good health. Some clones in this sample may be carry-over from other donors' samples. This chain's CDR3 is CASSLVEGGSGYTF. CDR3 nucleotide sequence: TGCGCCAGCAGCTTGGTGGAGGGTGGTTCTGGCTACACCTTC.